Shown below are 15 T cell receptor beta chains from a single sample sequenced in a study of shared clonotypes between healthy human individuals. The naive CD8 population came from CD45RO-negative cells selected for CCR7, without terminally differentiated effector memory CD45RA+ cells. Produced via immunoSEQ multiplex PCR; TCRdb's table is partial and in-frame only. This table holds approximately 2,200,000 clones, roughly 91% found once. Material for sequencing was naive CD8+ T cells from PBMCs. These receptors came from a man aged 18 to 35 in good health. Some clones in this sample may be carry-over from other donors' samples.

Comments on this clone: Other DNA sequences from this sample encode an identical CDR3 as well. The V gene is TRBV7-9, the J gene TRBJ2-7, with D perhaps TRBD1 (5 bases). The CDR3 runs 14 residues. Germline V lookup: CDR1 SEHNR, CDR2 FQNEAQ (reference sequence). Trimming pared 2 bases from V and 0 bases from J, leaving 8 bases between. CDR3 nucleotide sequence: TGTGCCAGCAGCTTACAGGGAAGCTCCTACGAGCAGTACTTC. It encodes CASSLQGSSYEQYF.

This chain connects TRBV28 to TRBJ2-7; maybe TRBD2 (6 bases). V was shortened by 6 bases and J by 0 bases, with 12 bases between the two germline ends. Germline loops: CDR1 MDHEN, CDR2 SYDVKM. This CDR3 region has 14 residues. The DNA for the CDR3 is TGTGCCAGCAGCCCCGGGACTCACTCCTACGAGCAGTACTTC. Its translation: CASSPGTHSYEQYF.

The rearrangement links TRBV27 to TRBJ2-7; tentative D call: TRBD1 (6 bases). Deletions cut 10 bases from V and 0 bases from J, with 22 bases between. CDR3 length equals 16 residues. Germline CDR1 and CDR2: MNHEY and SMNVEV (reference sequence). As DNA, the CDR3 is TGTGCCACCTCAACAACCCTGACAGGTATCTCCTACGAGCAGTACTTC. Protein product: CATSTTLTGISYEQYF.

The chain has TRBV27 and TRBJ1-1; D may be TRBD1 (5 bases). This CDR3 has 17 amino acids. The V end lost 1 base, the J end lost 4 bases, and 19 bases lay between the germline ends. Germline assignment: CDR1 MNHEY and CDR2 SMNVEV (reference sequence). The CDR3 here is CASSLWAGPRGVTEAFF. DNA for the CDR3: TGTGCCAGCAGTTTATGGGCAGGGCCAAGGGGAGTCACTGAAGCTTTCTTT.

V usage is TRBV7-9 and J usage is TRBJ1-1, with D perhaps TRBD1 (5 bases). Germline lookup yields CDR1 SEHNR and CDR2 FQNEAQ (reference sequence). The CDR3 sequence is 12 residues long. Trimming removed 5 bases from V and 5 bases from J, with 9 bases in between. The CDR3 is CASSARGTEAFF. CDR3 DNA sequence: TGTGCCAGCAGCGCCCGGGGGACTGAAGCTTTCTTT.

The V and J genes are TRBV7-9 and TRBJ2-5; perhaps TRBD1 as D (5 bases). Trimming left V 1 base short and J 4 bases short, with 10 bases between. This CDR3 contains 14 residues. Germline V gene data show CDR1 as SEHNR and CDR2 as FQNEAQ (reference sequence). The CDR3 spells CASSLDGHRETQYF. DNA of the CDR3: TGTGCCAGCAGCTTAGACGGACATAGAGAGACCCAGTACTTC.

The chain couples TRBV7-9 to TRBJ2-5; 7 nucleotides match TRBD1. The J call may be incorrect, as the DNA end agrees better with TRBJ2-7. There are 16 residues in the CDR3. CDR1 SEHNR and CDR2 FQNEAQ come from the germline V gene (reference sequence). CDR3 residues: CASSNRDSHPTYEQYF. CDR3 bases: TGTGCCAGCAGCAACCGGGACAGTCACCCCACCTACGAGCAGTACTTC.

This clone has just one count. J is TRBJ2-2 and V is TRBV7-7, with TRBD2 as a possible D gene (5 bases). The V end was cut by 5 bases, the J end by 0 bases, with 13 bases between. CDR1 is SSHAT and CDR2 is FNYEAQ in the germline V gene (reference sequence). This CDR3 has 16 amino acids. The CDR3 DNA sequence: TGTGCCAGCAGCCCAAGGACGGGATCGAACACCGGGGAGCTGTTTTTT. Translating it yields CASSPRTGSNTGELFF.

The chain links TRBV9 to TRBJ1-2, with no clear D. The germline V and J ends were trimmed by 0 bases and 4 bases, with 13 bases remaining between them. This CDR3 has 15 residues. CDR1 is SGDLS, CDR2 YYNGEE, per germline. CDR3 in DNA: TGTGCCAGCAGCGTAGGGGGAACGATAGGCTATGGCTACACCTTC. This translates into CASSVGGTIGYGYTF.

This clone occurred once. The same CDR3 is also encoded by other DNA sequences in this sample. This chain joins TRBV9 and TRBJ2-7; a possible D gene is TRBD1 (5 bases). The CDR3 consists of 14 residues. V lost 0 bases to trimming and J lost 2 bases, with 9 bases between them. Germline values: CDR1 SGDLS, CDR2 YYNGEE. The chain's CDR3 is CASSVGDSPYEQYF. In DNA form, the CDR3 reads TGTGCCAGCAGCGTAGGCGACAGCCCCTACGAGCAGTACTTC.

The chain uses TRBV27 and TRBJ2-7; 9 nucleotides line up with TRBD1. The junction had 10 bases not matched to a gene; V was cut back by 5 bases and J by 5 bases. The CDR3 runs 15 residues. Germline CDR1 MNHEY, CDR2 SMNVEV (reference sequence). The chain's CDR3 is CASSPSGTGRHEQYF. The CDR3 nucleotides read TGTGCCAGCAGTCCTTCCGGGACAGGGCGTCACGAGCAGTACTTC.

A note on this clone: Other DNA sequences within the sample encode an identical CDR3. This rearrangement joins TRBV7-9 to TRBJ2-7; the D gene is possibly TRBD2 (5 bases). The V gene's germline CDR1 is SEHNR and CDR2 FQNEAQ (reference sequence). The CDR3 consists of 13 residues. Trimming removed 5 bases at V and 2 bases at J, with 10 bases between. The CDR3 region is CASSPGGTYEQYF. The CDR3 coding sequence is TGTGCCAGCAGCCCCGGAGGAACCTACGAGCAGTACTTC.

The V and J genes are TRBV4-1 and TRBJ2-1, with unresolved D. The germline V and J ends were trimmed by 4 bases and 6 bases, with 7 bases remaining between them. The CDR3 spans 12 residues. CDR1 is MGHRA and CDR2 is YSYEKL in the germline V gene. CDR3 sequence reads: CASSPAANEQFF. CDR3 nucleotides: TGCGCCAGCAGCCCGGCCGCCAATGAGCAGTTCTTC.

A note on this clone: At one end the junction does not follow the germline gene, possibly because of a read error. The chain recombines TRBV6-1 with TRBJ1-5; no firm D call. The CDR3 runs to 14 residues. Per the germline V gene, CDR1 is MNHNS and CDR2 is SASEGT. CDR3 DNA: TGTGCCAGCAGCGAAGCGCAAGGGTCCCAGCCCCAGCATTTT. Encoded protein: CASSEAQGSQPQHF.

The chain carries TRBV7-2 and TRBJ2-7; D unclear. Germline CDR1 SGHTA, CDR2 FQGNSA. With 3 bases removed from V and 4 bases from J, the gap between germline ends came to 16 bases. The CDR3 spans 15 residues. CDR3 coding DNA: TGTGCCAGCAGCTTTCGCCCACCACCATCGTACGAGCAGTACTTC. Residues: CASSFRPPPSYEQYF. Full variable domain (missing parts from reference TRBV7-2 and TRBJ2-7): GAGVSQSPSNKVTEKGKDVELRCDPISGHTALYWYRQSLGQGLEFLIYFQGNSAPDKSGLPSDRFSAERTGGSVSTLTIQRTQQEDSAVYLCASSFRPPPSYEQYFGPGTRLTVT.